This TCR beta chain is from a study of control samples from healthy donors and cancer patients. Assay used: immunoSEQ multiplex PCR; TCRdb lists only in-frame clones, some missing. In the table there are some 130,000 clones, less than 95% of which are singletons. V lost 2 bases to trimming and J lost 8 bases, with 15 bases between them. Germline V CDR1 and CDR2: SEHNR, FQNEAQ (reference sequence). The CDR3 contains 14 residues. This clone showed up just once. The gene calls are TRBV7-9 and TRBJ1-2; D gene ambiguous. Sequenced material: blood. The TCR comes from a man aged 18 to 35 in good health. CDR3 DNA sequence: TGTGCCAGCAGCTTATCACGTTCCCTAGCCGGCTACACCTTC. Translated: CASSLSRSLAGYTF. Full variable domain (missing parts from reference TRBV7-9 and TRBJ1-2): DTGVSQNPRHKITKRGQNVTFRCDPISEHNRLYWYRQTLGQGPEFLTYFQNEAQLEKSRLLSDRFSAERPKGSFSTLEIQRTEQGDSAMYLCASSLSRSLAGYTFGSGTRLTVV.